Following are 5 T cell receptor beta chains from one sample sequenced in a study of T cells in narcolepsy. Produced via immunoSEQ multiplex PCR; TCRdb's table is partial and in-frame only. The repertoire has roughly 11,000 clones, just under 95% of them found once; the top ten carry roughly 1%. Sequencing used CD45RA- memory CD4+ T cells from PBMCs. These receptors all stem from a human donor with narcolepsy.

The chain joins TRBV12-5 to TRBJ2-2, with D possibly TRBD1 on 6 matching bases. CDR1 and CDR2 from the germline V gene are LGHNT and FRNRAP. This CDR3 region has 18 residues. V was pared by 3 bases and J by 5 bases, with 22 bases between. The DNA for the CDR3 is TGTGCTAGTGGTTTCCCCAGGGGAGCGGAGTCGAGGACCGGGGAGCTGTTTTTT. This sequence encodes CASGFPRGAESRTGELFF.

The chain uses TRBV5-6 and TRBJ1-1, with 7 bases identical to TRBD1. In germline, CDR1 is SGHDT, CDR2 YYEEEE. V was pared by 4 bases and J by 6 bases, with 6 bases of the junction left unmatched. This CDR3 spans 13 amino acids. For the CDR3, the DNA is TGTGCCAGCAGCCTGACAGGGCCGTCTGAAGCTTTCTTT. Translating it yields CASSLTGPSEAFF.

The chain joins TRBV30 to TRBJ1-1, with D hard to call. CDR1 is GTSNPN and CDR2 is SVGIG in the germline V gene (reference sequence). The length of the CDR3 is 12 residues. The V end was cut by 0 bases, the J end by 6 bases, with 8 bases between. CDR3: CAWSVLRAEAFF. CDR3 in DNA: TGTGCCTGGAGTGTACTCAGAGCTGAAGCTTTCTTT.

The chain's CDR3 is CASSQGGMAGVRGSYEQYF. The CDR3 nucleotides read TGCGCCAGCAGCCAAGGTGGAATGGCGGGAGTTCGGGGCTCCTACGAGCAGTACTTC. The V gene is TRBV4-1, the J gene TRBJ2-7, with TRBD2 matching 7 bases. V shed 1 base, J shed 0 bases, and the junction held 15 bases outside the gene matches. There are 19 residues in the CDR3. CDR1 and CDR2 from the germline V gene are MGHRA and YSYEKL.

In DNA form, the CDR3 reads TGTGCCAGCTCACCGTCAGGTGGTTACGAGCAGTACTTC. Protein product: CASSPSGGYEQYF. The chain couples TRBV18 to TRBJ2-7, with D hard to call. The ends were cut back, 3 bases at V and 4 bases at J, with 10 bases in the middle. The CDR3 totals 13 residues. From germline, CDR1 is KGHSH and CDR2 LQKENI.